The clone carrying this T cell receptor (beta chain) was detected only once. Its antigen is currently unknown. The CDR3 is 14 residues long. Germline-derived CDR1 and CDR2 are MGHDK and SYGVNS. V trimming: 6 bases; J trimming: 12 bases; junction bases outside the gene matches: 13. The data originate from a study of Ad26.COV2.S vaccination and SARS-CoV-2 variants. TCRdb's copy holds only in-frame clones and misses some; the assay was immunoSEQ multiplex PCR. This sample carries approximately 460,000 clones, roughly nine tenths of them seen once, and the ten largest clones take more than 1.5%. Treatment: around 19 received Ad26.COV2.S at low or high dose, single or two shots; a few received placebo; per-sample allocation not given. The study sampled participants on day 63 after the first vaccine or placebo injection. The vaccine antigen was prefusion-stabilized Wuhan SARS-CoV-2 spike. The study, taken as a whole, reports: Spike-specific TCR breadth in vaccine recipients exceeded that seen in placebo recipients.

This rearrangement joins TRBV25-1 to TRBJ2-1; 8 bases agree with TRBD1. Specimen: peripheral blood, collected in a trial of Ad26.COV2.S vaccine versus placebo. The clonotype originates from a person between 18 and 60 years old who received the Ad26.COV2.S COVID-19 vaccine or a placebo. This CDR3 is CASRSEYTGGMQFF. The CDR3 DNA is TGTGCCAGCAGATCTGAATATACAGGGGGGATGCAGTTCTTC. Full variable domain (rest looked up from reference TRBV25-1 and TRBJ2-1): EADIYQTPRYLVIGTGKKITLECSQTMGHDKMYWYQQDPGMELHLIHYSYGVNSTEKGDLSSESTVSRIRTEHFPLTLESARPSHTSQYLCASRSEYTGGMQFFGPGTRLTVL.